Listed here are 2 T cell receptor beta chains from one sample, sequenced in a study of post-analysis software for immune sequencing data. Study observations and caveats: Roughly 5 TRBV segments, TRBV5-6, TRBV5-1 and TRBV20-1 among them, were found more frequent in patients than controls.

These receptors' antigens are unknown. TCR beta libraries were prepared from cDNA with unique molecular identifiers. TCRdb processed the PCR reads anew with MiXCR; each CDR3 protein has one entry. The data hold 650,000 to 900,000 distinct CDR3 sequences, with under 60% observed a single time. Sequenced sample: blood. The receptors shown here come from a girl aged 10-17 years with multiple sclerosis.

This rearrangement joins TRBV2 to TRBJ2-7; a possible D gene is TRBD1 (6 bases). Trimming pared 7 bases from V and 1 base from J, leaving 20 bases between. CDR3 length: 16 amino acids. The germline V gene encodes CDR1 SNHLY and CDR2 FYNNEI. The CDR3 sequence is CASIPTEGVPSYEQYF. The CDR3 nucleotides read TGTGCCAGCATCCCCACCGAGGGGGTACCTTCCTACGAGCAGTACTTC. The full variable domain, its missing parts supplied by reference TRBV2 and TRBJ2-7, is EPEVTQTPSHQVTQMGQEVILRCVPISNHLYFYWYRQILGQKVEFLVSFYNNEISEKSEIFDDQFSVERPDGSNFTLKIRSTKLEDSAMYFCASIPTEGVPSYEQYFGPGTRLTVT.

The chain recombines TRBV28 with TRBJ2-3; D uncertain. The CDR3 is 15 amino acids. In germline, CDR1 is MDHEN, CDR2 SYDVKM. Trimming stripped 5 bases from V and 1 base from J, with 13 bases between. The CDR3 loop reads CASSTTTVGTDTQYF. The CDR3 DNA follows: TGTGCCAGCAGTACGACCACTGTAGGCACAGATACGCAGTATTTT.